The T cell receptor (beta chain) under discussion was sequenced for a study of cytomegalovirus exposure and HLA in healthy donors. Study-wide points: HLA restriction was apparent for most CMV-associated TCR beta chains in a later analysis.

Details on this clone: Its antigen is not identified.

PCR amplification relied on 60 Vbeta primers (plus 13 Jbeta primers). The repertoire was sequenced with immunoSEQ multiplex PCR; TCRdb's copy has only in-frame clones and lacks some. The sample holds fewer than 200,000 clones, 80% to 90% seen once. Losses at the gene ends were 0 bases for V and 2 bases for J; bases not matched to a gene: 15. CDR1 and CDR2 from the germline V gene are GTSNPN and SVGIG (reference sequence). The CDR3 loop spans 18 amino acids. The source material was PBMCs. The chain joins TRBV30 to TRBJ2-7, with 8 bases identical to TRBD2. The receptor comes from a woman aged 18-29 years in good health and CMV-seronegative. The CDR3, as DNA: TGTGCCTGGAGTGTACCAGCGGGAGCTTTCGGTGGGACCTACGAGCAGTACTTC. It is translated as CAWSVPAGAFGGTYEQYF.